This is a list of T cell receptor beta chains from one sample in a study of control samples from healthy donors and cancer patients. The assay was immunoSEQ multiplex PCR, and TCRdb's table has in-frame clones only and misses some. This sample carries some 120,000 clones, approximately 94% of them seen once, and the ten largest clones take about 1.7%. The material sequenced was PBMCs. The receptors here all came from a man in his forties or fifties with head and neck cancer. CDR3s include the opening cysteine and the closing phenylalanine or tryptophan. D genes are given only for firm matches. Rows give clone size only sometimes, using once, few, many, or a class for an expanded clone.

D | J | size | V | CDR3 | DNA
TRBD1 | TRBJ2-2 | NA | TRBV6-5 | CASSTDRGTGELFF | TGTGCCAGCAGTACGGACAGGGGCACCGGGGAGCTGTTTTTT
NA | TRBJ1-6 | NA | TRBV3-1/TRBV3-2 | CASSASRSDSPLHF | TGTGCCAGCAGCGCCTCCCGCTCTGATTCACCCCTCCACTTT
TRBD2 | TRBJ2-2 | NA | TRBV9 | CASSPRTSIGTGELFF | TGTGCCAGCAGCCCCCGGACTAGTATCGGCACCGGGGAGCTGTTTTTT
TRBD1 | TRBJ2-5 | NA | TRBV6-5 | CATRRQGEVETQYF | TGTGCCACCCGGAGACAGGGGGAGGTAGAGACCCAGTACTTC
NA | TRBJ2-7 | once | TRBV6-5 | CAIRRGSGNLYEQYF | TGTGCCATCAGGAGGGGCAGTGGGAATTTATACGAGCAGTACTTC
NA | TRBJ1-6 | NA | TRBV7-2 | CASSRFTDNSPLHF | TGTGCCAGCAGCCGGTTTACAGACAATTCACCCCTCCACTTT
TRBD1 | TRBJ2-2 | once | TRBV5-5 | CASSSSTGGPRTGELFF | TGTGCCAGCAGCTCTTCAACAGGGGGCCCGAGGACCGGGGAGCTGTTTTTT
NA | TRBJ2-6 | once | TRBV4-3 | CASSLTYSGANVLTF | TGCGCCAGCAGCCTGACCTACTCTGGGGCCAACGTCCTGACTTTC
NA | TRBJ1-5 | NA | TRBV4-1 | CASSRRGNQPQHF | TGCGCCAGCAGCCGGAGGGGGAATCAGCCCCAGCATTTT
TRBD1 | TRBJ2-5 | NA | TRBV7-9 | CASSWGLLRDRGRETQYF | TGTGCCAGCAGCTGGGGGTTACTCCGGGACAGGGGGCGAGAGACCCAGTACTTC
NA | TRBJ1-6 | NA | TRBV6-6 | CASRGESSYNSPLHF | TGTGCCAGCAGGGGGGAAAGCTCCTATAATTCACCCCTCCACTTT
NA | TRBJ1-6 | NA | TRBV10-3 | CAISESTGSNSPLHF | TGTGCCATCAGTGAGTCGACGGGTTCGAATTCACCCCTCCACTTT
NA | TRBJ1-1 | NA | TRBV2 | CASKEARVNTEAFF | TGTGCCAGCAAGGAGGCCAGGGTGAACACTGAAGCTTTCTTT
NA | TRBJ2-6 | NA | TRBV5-1 | CASSLAGANVLTF | TGCGCCAGCAGCTTGGCTGGGGCCAACGTCCTGACTTTC
TRBD1 | TRBJ2-6 | NA | TRBV5-1 | CATSSGGPISGANVLTF | TGCGCCACCTCGTCAGGGGGCCCAATCTCTGGGGCCAACGTCCTGACTTTC
TRBD1 | TRBJ1-5 | NA | TRBV6-5 | CASGHRGIWQPQHF | TGTGCCAGCGGCCACAGGGGAATATGGCAGCCCCAGCATTTT
NA | TRBJ2-3 | NA | TRBV24-1 | CATSVSGDTQYF | TGTGCCACCAGTGTATCGGGAGATACGCAGTATTTT
NA | TRBJ1-1 | NA | TRBV12-3/TRBV12-4 | CASSLGYEAFF | TGTGCCAGCAGTTTAGGATATGAAGCTTTCTTT
NA | TRBJ1-4 | NA | TRBV7-8 | CASSLRVPLERTNEKLFF | TGTGCCAGCAGCTTAAGGGTTCCTTTAGAAAGAACTAATGAAAAACTGTTTTTT
NA | TRBJ1-1 | NA | TRBV27 | CASSSPGQKKAFF | TGTGCCAGCAGTTCCCCGGGGCAGAAAAAAGCTTTCTTT
NA | TRBJ2-7 | NA | TRBV18 | CASSLRSVYEQYF | TGTGCCAGCTCACTTAGGTCGGTCTACGAGCAGTACTTC
TRBD1 | TRBJ1-5 | once | TRBV28 | CASTGEGGGNQPQHF | TGTGCCAGCACCGGGGAAGGGGGCGGCAATCAGCCCCAGCATTTT
NA | TRBJ1-6 | NA | TRBV19 | CASTDTGIRFYSPLHF | TGTGCCAGTACCGATACAGGGATCCGTTTCTATTCACCCCTCCACTTT
TRBD1 | TRBJ2-7 | once | TRBV5-1 | CASSTGGYEQYF | TGCGCCAGCAGCACAGGGGGCTACGAGCAGTACTTC
NA | TRBJ1-2 | NA | TRBV4-1 | CASSQDRNANYGYTF | TGCGCCAGCAGCCAAGATCGTAATGCTAACTATGGCTACACCTTC
NA | TRBJ1-1 | NA | TRBV6-6 | CATSATIRTEAFF | TGTGCCACCTCTGCAACGATAAGGACTGAAGCTTTCTTT
TRBD1 | TRBJ1-5 | NA | TRBV7-2 | CASSLSPPGGARGQPQHF | TGTGCCAGCAGCTTAAGTCCTCCAGGGGGGGCGCGGGGGCAGCCCCAGCATTTT
NA | TRBJ1-4 | NA | TRBV6-5 | CASSRSGTNEKLFF | TGTGCCAGCAGTCGTAGCGGAACTAATGAAAAACTGTTTTTT
TRBD2 | TRBJ2-1 | NA | TRBV7-2 | CASLLAGGSPEQFF | TGTGCCAGCTTACTAGCGGGGGGGAGCCCTGAGCAGTTCTTC
NA | TRBJ1-3 | NA | TRBV30 | CAFQGGSNTIYF | TGTGCCTTTCAGGGAGGATCAAACACCATATATTTT
NA | TRBJ1-1 | NA | TRBV7-9 | CASSLVRTGLAEAFF | TGTGCCAGCAGCCTAGTCCGGACTGGTTTGGCTGAAGCTTTCTTT
TRBD2 | TRBJ2-7 | NA | TRBV7-3 | CASSLLAGGPYEQYF | TGTGCCAGCAGCTTATTAGCGGGGGGGCCCTACGAGCAGTACTTC
NA | TRBJ1-1 | once | TRBV19 | CASSIPIVGTEAFF | TGTGCCAGTAGTATCCCCATTGTAGGGACTGAAGCTTTCTTT
TRBD1 | TRBJ2-1 | NA | TRBV19 | CASKSGGFSYNEQFF | TGTGCCAGTAAGTCAGGGGGATTCTCCTACAATGAGCAGTTCTTC
NA | TRBJ1-2 | NA | TRBV7-9 | CASSLHTGLYTF | TGTGCCAGCAGCTTGCATACAGGATTATACACCTTC
NA | TRBJ2-2 | NA | TRBV7-2 | CASSLGLIQKRNTGELFF | TGTGCCAGCAGCTTAGGGTTGATCCAGAAGCGAAACACCGGGGAGCTGTTTTTT
NA | TRBJ2-7 | NA | TRBV18 | CASSPGVRQDEQYF | TGTGCCAGCTCACCAGGGGTCCGGCAGGACGAGCAGTACTTC
NA | TRBJ1-2 | NA | TRBV27 | CASSWDGRGYGYTF | TGTGCCAGCAGTTGGGACGGTCGTGGCTATGGCTACACCTTC
NA | TRBJ2-7 | once | TRBV7-2 | CASSPLGTSYEQYF | TGTGCCAGCAGCCCCTTGGGGACCTCCTACGAGCAGTACTTC
TRBD1 | TRBJ1-1 | once | TRBV27 | CASRRDREDTEAFF | TGTGCCAGCCGGCGAGACAGGGAGGACACTGAAGCTTTCTTT
NA | TRBJ2-7 | NA | TRBV19 | CASSIKGLKSYEQYF | TGTGCCAGTAGTATCAAGGGCCTAAAATCCTACGAGCAGTACTTC
NA | TRBJ2-2 | NA | TRBV3-1/TRBV3-2 | CASSEVWTGELFF | TGTGCCAGCAGCGAAGTTTGGACCGGGGAGCTGTTTTTT
TRBD1 | TRBJ1-1 | NA | TRBV3-1/TRBV3-2 | CASSHDRGPEAFF | TGTGCCAGCAGCCATGACAGGGGTCCTGAAGCTTTCTTT
NA | TRBJ2-7 | NA | TRBV9 | CASSATGDPSYEQYF | TGTGCCAGCAGCGCTACGGGGGACCCCTCCTACGAGCAGTACTTC
NA | TRBJ2-2 | NA | TRBV6-5 | CASSISQPFLQLFF | TGTGCCAGCAGTATATCTCAACCTTTTCTACAGCTGTTTTTT
NA | TRBJ2-2 | NA | TRBV30 | CAWTLPGTNANTGELFF | TGTGCCTGGACCCTCCCCGGGACCAACGCGAACACCGGGGAGCTGTTTTTT
TRBD2 | TRBJ2-1 | few | TRBV9 | CASSVGSGGTSYNEQFF | TGTGCCAGCAGCGTAGGGAGCGGGGGCACCTCCTACAATGAGCAGTTCTTC
NA | TRBJ1-2 | NA | TRBV5-1 | CASSLGQANANYGYTF | TGCGCCAGCAGCTTGGGACAGGCCAATGCTAACTATGGCTACACCTTC
TRBD2 | TRBJ2-7 | NA | TRBV3-1/TRBV3-2 | CASRRTSGGNYEQYF | TGTGCCAGCAGAAGGACTAGCGGGGGAAACTACGAGCAGTACTTC
NA | TRBJ1-1 | NA | TRBV5-1 | CASSFSGTMNTEAFF | TGCGCCAGCAGCTTCTCCGGGACAATGAACACTGAAGCTTTCTTT
TRBD1 | TRBJ2-7 | NA | TRBV7-9 | CASSSGQGVYEQYF | TGTGCCAGCAGCTCGGGACAGGGAGTCTACGAGCAGTACTTC